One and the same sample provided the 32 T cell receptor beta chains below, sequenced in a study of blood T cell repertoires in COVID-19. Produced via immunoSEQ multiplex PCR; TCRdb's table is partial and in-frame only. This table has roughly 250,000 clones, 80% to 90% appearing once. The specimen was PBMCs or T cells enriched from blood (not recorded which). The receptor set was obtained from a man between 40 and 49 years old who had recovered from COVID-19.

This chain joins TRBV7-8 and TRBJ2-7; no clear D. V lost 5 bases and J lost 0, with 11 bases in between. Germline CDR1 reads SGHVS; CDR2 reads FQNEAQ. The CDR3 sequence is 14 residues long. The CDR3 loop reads CASSLGGASYEQYF. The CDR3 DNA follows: TGTGCCAGCAGCCTCGGCGGTGCCTCCTACGAGCAGTACTTC.

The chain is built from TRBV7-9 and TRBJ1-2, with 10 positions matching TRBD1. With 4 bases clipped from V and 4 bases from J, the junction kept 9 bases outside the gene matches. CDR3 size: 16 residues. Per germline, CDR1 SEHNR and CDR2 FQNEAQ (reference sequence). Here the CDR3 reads CASSSRGQGSGYGYTF. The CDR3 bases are TGTGCCAGCAGCTCTAGGGGACAGGGGTCCGGCTATGGCTACACCTTC.

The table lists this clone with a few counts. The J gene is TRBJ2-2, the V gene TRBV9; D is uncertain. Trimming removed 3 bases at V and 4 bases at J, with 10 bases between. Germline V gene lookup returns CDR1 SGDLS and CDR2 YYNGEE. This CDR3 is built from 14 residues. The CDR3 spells CASSARSGTGELFF. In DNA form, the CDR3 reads TGTGCCAGCAGCGCCCGCTCGGGCACCGGGGAGCTGTTTTTT.

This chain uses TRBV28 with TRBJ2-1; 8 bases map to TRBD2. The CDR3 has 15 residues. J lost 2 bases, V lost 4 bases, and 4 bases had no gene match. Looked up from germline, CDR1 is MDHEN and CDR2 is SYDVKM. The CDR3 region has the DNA TGTGCCAGCAGTTATCTCGGGAGGGCCTACAATGAGCAGTTCTTC. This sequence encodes CASSYLGRAYNEQFF.

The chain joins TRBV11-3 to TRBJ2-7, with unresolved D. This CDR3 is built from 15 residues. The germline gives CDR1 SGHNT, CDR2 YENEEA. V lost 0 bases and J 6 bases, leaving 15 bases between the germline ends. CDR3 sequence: CASSLDLARIREQYF. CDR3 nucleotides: TGTGCCAGCAGCTTAGATCTGGCAAGAATCCGCGAGCAGTACTTC.

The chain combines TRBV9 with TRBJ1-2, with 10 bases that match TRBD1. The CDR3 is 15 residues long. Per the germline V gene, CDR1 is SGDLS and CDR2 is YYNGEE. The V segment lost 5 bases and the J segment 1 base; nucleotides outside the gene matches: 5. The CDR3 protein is CASRSGQGINYGYTF. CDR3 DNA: TGTGCCAGCAGGTCGGGACAGGGGATTAACTATGGCTACACCTTC.

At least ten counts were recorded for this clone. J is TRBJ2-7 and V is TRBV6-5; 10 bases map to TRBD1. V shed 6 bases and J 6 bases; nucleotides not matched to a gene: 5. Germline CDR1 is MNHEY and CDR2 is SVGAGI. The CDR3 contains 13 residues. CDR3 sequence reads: CASRGTGAGEQYF. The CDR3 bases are TGTGCCAGCAGAGGGACAGGGGCGGGCGAGCAGTACTTC.

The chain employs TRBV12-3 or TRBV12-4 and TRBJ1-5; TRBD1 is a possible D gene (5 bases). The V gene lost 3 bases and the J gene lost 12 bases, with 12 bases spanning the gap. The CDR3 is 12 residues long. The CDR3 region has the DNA TGTGCCAGCAGTTTCGACGACAGTCTCCAGCATTTT. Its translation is CASSFDDSLQHF.

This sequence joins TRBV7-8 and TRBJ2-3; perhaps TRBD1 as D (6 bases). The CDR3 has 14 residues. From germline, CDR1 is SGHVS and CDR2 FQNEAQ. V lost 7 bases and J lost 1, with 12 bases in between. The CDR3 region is CASNLKGGTDTQYF. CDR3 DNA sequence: TGTGCCAGCAACCTAAAGGGGGGCACAGATACGCAGTATTTT.

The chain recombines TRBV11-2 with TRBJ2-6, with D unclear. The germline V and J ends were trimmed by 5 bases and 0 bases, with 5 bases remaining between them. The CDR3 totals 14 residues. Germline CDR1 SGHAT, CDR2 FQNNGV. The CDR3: CASSPISGANVLTF. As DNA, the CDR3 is TGTGCCAGCAGCCCCATCTCTGGGGCCAACGTCCTGACTTTC.

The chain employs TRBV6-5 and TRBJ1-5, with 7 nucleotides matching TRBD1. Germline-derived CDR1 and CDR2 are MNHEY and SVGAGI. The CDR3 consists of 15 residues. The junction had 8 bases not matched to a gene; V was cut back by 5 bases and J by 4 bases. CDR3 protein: CASSKRQGRNQPQHF. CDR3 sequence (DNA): TGTGCCAGCAGTAAACGACAGGGCCGAAATCAGCCCCAGCATTTT.

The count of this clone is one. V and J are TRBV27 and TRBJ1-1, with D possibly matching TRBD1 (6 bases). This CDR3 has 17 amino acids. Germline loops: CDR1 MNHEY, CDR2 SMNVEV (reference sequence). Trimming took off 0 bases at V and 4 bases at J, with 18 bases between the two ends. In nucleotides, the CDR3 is TGTGCCAGCAGTTTATCGTCGGGCAGGGGTCTAGTCACTGAAGCTTTCTTT. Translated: CASSLSSGRGLVTEAFF.

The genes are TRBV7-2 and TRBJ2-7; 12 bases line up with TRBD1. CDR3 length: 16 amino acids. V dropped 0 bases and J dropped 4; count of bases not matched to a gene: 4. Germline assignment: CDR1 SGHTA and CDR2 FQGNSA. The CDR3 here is CASSLAWDRGLYEQYF. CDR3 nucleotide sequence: TGTGCCAGCAGCTTAGCTTGGGACAGGGGGCTTTACGAGCAGTACTTC.

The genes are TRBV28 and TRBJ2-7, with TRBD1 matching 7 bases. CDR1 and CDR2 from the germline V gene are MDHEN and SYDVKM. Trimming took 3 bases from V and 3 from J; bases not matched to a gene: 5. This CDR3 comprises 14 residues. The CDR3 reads CASSFRRGIYEQYF. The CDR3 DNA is TGTGCCAGCAGTTTCCGCAGGGGGATCTACGAGCAGTACTTC.

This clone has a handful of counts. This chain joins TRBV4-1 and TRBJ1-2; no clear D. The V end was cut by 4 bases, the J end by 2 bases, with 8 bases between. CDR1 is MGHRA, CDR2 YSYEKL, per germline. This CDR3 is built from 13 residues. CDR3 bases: TGCGCCAGCAGCCCACTCTCAAACTATGGCTACACCTTC. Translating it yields CASSPLSNYGYTF.

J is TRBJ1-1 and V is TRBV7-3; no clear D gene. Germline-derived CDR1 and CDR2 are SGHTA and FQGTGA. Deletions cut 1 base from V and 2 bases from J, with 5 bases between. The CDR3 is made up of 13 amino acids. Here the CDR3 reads CASSLSLNTEAFF. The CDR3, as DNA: TGTGCCAGCAGCTTAAGTTTAAACACTGAAGCTTTCTTT.

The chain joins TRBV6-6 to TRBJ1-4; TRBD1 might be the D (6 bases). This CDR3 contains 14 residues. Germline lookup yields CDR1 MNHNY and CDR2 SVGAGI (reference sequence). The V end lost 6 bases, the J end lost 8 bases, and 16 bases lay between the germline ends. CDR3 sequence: CASSRNRAGEKLFF. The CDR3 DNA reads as TGTGCCAGCAGCCGGAACAGGGCCGGGGAAAAACTGTTTTTT.

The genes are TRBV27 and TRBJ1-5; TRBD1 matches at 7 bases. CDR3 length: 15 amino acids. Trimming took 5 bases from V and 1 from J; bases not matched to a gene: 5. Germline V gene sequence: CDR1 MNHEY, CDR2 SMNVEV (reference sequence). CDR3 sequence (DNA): TGTGCCAGCAGTCGGACAGGACCGAGCAATCAGCCCCAGCATTTT. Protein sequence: CASSRTGPSNQPQHF.

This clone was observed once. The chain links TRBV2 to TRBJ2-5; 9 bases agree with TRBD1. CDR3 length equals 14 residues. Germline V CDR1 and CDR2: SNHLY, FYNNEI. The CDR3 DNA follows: TGTGCGCAGACCTGGGACAGGGCACAAGAGACCCAGTACTTC. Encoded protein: CAQTWDRAQETQYF. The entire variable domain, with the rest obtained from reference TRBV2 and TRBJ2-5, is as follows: EPEVTQTPSHQVTQMGQEVILRCVPISNHLYFYWYRQILGQKVEFLVSFYNNEISEKSEIFDDQFSVERPDGSNFTLKIRSTKLEDSAMYFCAQTWDRAQETQYFGPGTRLLVL.

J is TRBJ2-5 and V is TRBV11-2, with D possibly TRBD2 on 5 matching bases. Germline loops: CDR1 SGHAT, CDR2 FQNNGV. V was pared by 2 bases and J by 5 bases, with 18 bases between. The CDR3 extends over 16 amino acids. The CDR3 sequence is CASSLQPSGSGETQYF. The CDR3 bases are TGTGCCAGCAGCTTACAGCCTTCGGGGTCTGGCGAGACCCAGTACTTC.

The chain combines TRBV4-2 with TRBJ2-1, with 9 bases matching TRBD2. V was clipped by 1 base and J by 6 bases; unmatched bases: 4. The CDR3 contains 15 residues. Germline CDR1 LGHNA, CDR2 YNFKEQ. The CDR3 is CASSQVGSGSNEQFF. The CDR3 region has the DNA TGTGCCAGCAGCCAAGTGGGTAGCGGGAGCAATGAGCAGTTCTTC.

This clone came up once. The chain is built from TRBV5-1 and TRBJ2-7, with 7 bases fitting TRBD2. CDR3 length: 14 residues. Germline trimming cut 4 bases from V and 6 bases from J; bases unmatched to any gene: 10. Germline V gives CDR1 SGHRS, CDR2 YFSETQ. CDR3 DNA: TGCGCCAGCAGCGACGAGCGGGGCCGTATCGAGCAGTACTTC. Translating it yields CASSDERGRIEQYF.

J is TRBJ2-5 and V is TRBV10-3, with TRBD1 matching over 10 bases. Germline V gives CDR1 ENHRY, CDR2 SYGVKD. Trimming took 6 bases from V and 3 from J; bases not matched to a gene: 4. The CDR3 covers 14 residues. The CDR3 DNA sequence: TGTGCCATCAGGCGGGACAGGGGTGAAGAGACCCAGTACTTC. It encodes CAIRRDRGEETQYF.

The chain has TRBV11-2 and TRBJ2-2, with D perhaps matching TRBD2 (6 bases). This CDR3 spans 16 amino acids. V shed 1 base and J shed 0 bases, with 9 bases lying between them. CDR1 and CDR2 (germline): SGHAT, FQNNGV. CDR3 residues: CASSLGGLANTGELFF. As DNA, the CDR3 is TGTGCCAGCAGCTTAGGGGGACTTGCGAACACCGGGGAGCTGTTTTTT. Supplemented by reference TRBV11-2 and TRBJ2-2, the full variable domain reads EAGVAQSPRYKIIEKRQSVAFWCNPISGHATLYWYQQILGQGPKLLIQFQNNGVVDDSQLPKDRFSAERLKGVDSTLKIQPAKLEDSAVYLCASSLGGLANTGELFFGEGSRLTVL.

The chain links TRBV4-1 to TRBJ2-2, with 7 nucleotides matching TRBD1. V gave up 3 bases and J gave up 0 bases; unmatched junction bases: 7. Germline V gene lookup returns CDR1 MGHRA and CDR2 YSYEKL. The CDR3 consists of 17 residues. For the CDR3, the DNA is TGCGCCAGCAGCCACGACACCGGGACAGCGAACACCGGGGAGCTGTTTTTT. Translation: CASSHDTGTANTGELFF.

In nucleotides, the CDR3 is TGTGCCAGCAGCTTGGGTATCAGGAACACTGAAGCTTTCTTT. Amino acids: CASSLGIRNTEAFF. The chain uses TRBV5-6 and TRBJ1-1; D gene unclear. Trimming stripped 0 bases from V and 1 base from J, with 7 bases between. Per the germline V gene, CDR1 is SGHDT and CDR2 is YYEEEE. The CDR3 spans 14 residues.

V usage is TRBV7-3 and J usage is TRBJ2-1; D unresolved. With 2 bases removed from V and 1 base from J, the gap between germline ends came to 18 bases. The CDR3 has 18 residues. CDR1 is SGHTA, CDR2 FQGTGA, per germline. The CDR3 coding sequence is TGTGCCAGCAGCTTAGATAGCCTTGGCTTTCGGTCCTACAATGAGCAGTTCTTC. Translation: CASSLDSLGFRSYNEQFF.

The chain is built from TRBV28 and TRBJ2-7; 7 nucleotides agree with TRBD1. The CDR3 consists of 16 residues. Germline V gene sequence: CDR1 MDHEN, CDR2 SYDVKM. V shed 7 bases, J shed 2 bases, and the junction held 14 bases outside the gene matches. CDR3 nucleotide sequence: TGTGCCAGCACCCGACCAGGGGGTGAGGACCCCTACGAGCAGTACTTC. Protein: CASTRPGGEDPYEQYF.

This chain's CDR3 is CASSAQLRGVGSGNTIYF. DNA of the CDR3: TGTGCCAGCAGCGCCCAACTCAGGGGCGTAGGCTCTGGAAACACCATATATTTT. This chain uses TRBV9 with TRBJ1-3; perhaps TRBD1 as D (6 bases). The CDR3 covers 18 residues. Trimming stripped 3 bases from V and 0 bases from J, with 19 bases between. The germline V gene has CDR1 SGDLS and CDR2 YYNGEE. The complete variable domain, with remaining parts taken from reference TRBV9 and TRBJ1-3, reads DSGVTQTPKHLITATGQRVTLRCSPRSGDLSVYWYQQSLDQGLQFLIQYYNGEERAKGNILERFSAQQFPDLHSELNLSSLELGDSALYFCASSAQLRGVGSGNTIYFGEGSWLTVV.

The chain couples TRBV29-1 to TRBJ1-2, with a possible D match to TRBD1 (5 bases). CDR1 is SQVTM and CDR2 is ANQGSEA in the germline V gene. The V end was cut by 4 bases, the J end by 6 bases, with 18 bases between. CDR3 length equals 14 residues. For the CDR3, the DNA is TGCAGCGTTGGCGGTCGGGGGATCTTAAATGGCTACACCTTC. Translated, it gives CSVGGRGILNGYTF.

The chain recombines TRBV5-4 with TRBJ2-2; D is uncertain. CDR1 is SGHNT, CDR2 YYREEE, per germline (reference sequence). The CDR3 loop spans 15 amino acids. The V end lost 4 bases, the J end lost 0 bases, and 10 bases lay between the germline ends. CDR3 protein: CASSESVTNTGELFF. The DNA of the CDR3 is TGTGCCAGCAGCGAATCGGTAACGAACACCGGGGAGCTGTTTTTT.

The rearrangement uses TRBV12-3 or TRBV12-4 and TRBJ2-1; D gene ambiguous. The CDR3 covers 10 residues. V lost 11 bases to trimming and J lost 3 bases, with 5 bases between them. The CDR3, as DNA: TGTGCCTGCGGCTACAATGAGCAGTTCTTC. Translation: CACGYNEQFF.